Listed below are T cell receptor beta chains from one sample, sequenced in a study of shared clonotypes between healthy human individuals. TCRdb's table, derived via immunoSEQ multiplex PCR, lists solely in-frame clones and lacks some. The table records under 2,500,000 clones, roughly 95% of them present only once. The sample taken for sequencing was naive CD4+ T cells sorted from blood. The source is a young man in good health. Each CDR3 is given with its conserved first and last residue. A D gene is named only where the DNA matches it firmly. Clone size is stated in some rows and not others, as once, few, many or a class when expanded.

size	D	J	V	DNA	CDR3
-	-	TRBJ1-1	TRBV28	TGTGCCAGCAGTTTGGGACTCCCGAACACTGAAGCTTTCTTT	CASSLGLPNTEAFF
once	TRBD2	TRBJ2-5	TRBV5-1	TGCGCCAGCAGCTTGGCCGTCGGGGGGACCTCTCGGGAGACCCAGTACTTC	CASSLAVGGTSRETQYF
once	-	TRBJ1-2	TRBV2	TGTGCCAGCAGCAGGACAGAGGGAACTAACTATGGCTACACCTTC	CASSRTEGTNYGYTF
once	-	TRBJ2-2	TRBV29-1	TGCAGCGTTGGGGGACATACGAACACCGGGGAGCTGTTTTTT	CSVGGHTNTGELFF
-	TRBD1	TRBJ2-2	TRBV6-5	TGTGCCAGCAGTCGACAGGGAACCGGGGAGCTGTTTTTT	CASSRQGTGELFF
-	-	TRBJ1-1	TRBV11-2	TGTGCCAGCAGCACCACTCAGGGAAGCACTGAAGCTTTCTTT	CASSTTQGSTEAFF
few	-	TRBJ2-7	TRBV11-2	TGTGCCAGCAGCTTAGTCTTTCAGGAGTACTACGAGCAGTACTTC	CASSLVFQEYYEQYF
once	-	TRBJ2-6	TRBV19	TGTGCCAGTAACCGAGGGGCCAACGTCCTGACTTTC	CASNRGANVLTF
-	-	TRBJ2-7	TRBV10-1	TGCGCCAGCAGCCCGCATGGGCAGATACCGTACGAGCAGTACTTC	CASSPHGQIPYEQYF
-	-	TRBJ2-7	TRBV6-5	TGTGCCAGCAGCCGTCAGGGGAGAGAGCAGTACTTC	CASSRQGREQYF
-	-	TRBJ2-2	TRBV11-2	TGTGCCAGCAGCTTACAGCCGGAGAACACCGGGGAGCTGTTTTTT	CASSLQPENTGELFF
-	-	TRBJ1-2	TRBV28	TGTGCCAGCAGTTTGGGCAGCCTCGGATACACCTTC	CASSLGSLGYTF
-	TRBD1	TRBJ1-4	TRBV19	TGTGCCGTTCGGGACAGGTTTAATGAAAAACTGTTTTTT	CAVRDRFNEKLFF
-	TRBD1	TRBJ2-7	TRBV29-1	TGCAGCGTTTTTGGGACAGGGAGCTACTACGAGCAGTACTTC	CSVFGTGSYYEQYF
-	TRBD1	TRBJ2-7	TRBV20-1	TGCAGTGCGTCCGACAGGGGGCAGTCGTACTTC	CSASDRGQSYF
-	-	TRBJ1-1	TRBV5-4	TGTGCCAGCAGCTCTCCAGTTACCACTGAAGCTTTCTTT	CASSSPVTTEAFF